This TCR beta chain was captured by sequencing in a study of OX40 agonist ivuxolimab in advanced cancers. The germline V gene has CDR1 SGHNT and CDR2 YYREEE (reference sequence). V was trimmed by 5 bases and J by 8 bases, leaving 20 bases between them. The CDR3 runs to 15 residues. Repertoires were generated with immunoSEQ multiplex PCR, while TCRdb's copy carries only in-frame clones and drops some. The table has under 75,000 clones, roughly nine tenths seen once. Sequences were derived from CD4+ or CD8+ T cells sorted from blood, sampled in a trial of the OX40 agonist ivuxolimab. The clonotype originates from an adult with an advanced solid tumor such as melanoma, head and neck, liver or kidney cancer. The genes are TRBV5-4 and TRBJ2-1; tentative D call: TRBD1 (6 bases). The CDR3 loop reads CASRATGNIVDEQFF. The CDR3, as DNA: TGTGCCAGCAGGGCCACAGGGAATATTGTGGATGAGCAGTTCTTC.